This T cell receptor (beta chain) stems from a study of human T cells and chemical hapten exposure. The V and J ends lost 7 bases and 0 bases, in that order; junction bases with no gene match: 5. The CDR3 consists of 13 residues. The V gene's germline CDR1 is SQVTM and CDR2 ANQGSEA. Time point indicated: patch test 2, 6 weeks after DPC sensitization. Treatment given: therapeutic diphenylcyclopropenone sensitization with weekly scalp DPC. Extraction yielded total RNA from whole blood (unfractionated). Study-wide results and caveats: The study found expanded TCRs formed significantly more large CDR3 similarity clusters than controls. Those TCRs sitting above 1 in 1000 frequency stayed the same with DPC sensitization. With alopecia, donors may have immune responses unlike healthy people's.

TCRdb passed the RACE reads through MiXCR, listing each CDR3 protein once. The data contain 85,000 or so distinct CDR3 sequences, roughly 10% of them singletons. A note on this clonotype: Its cognate antigen is unknown.

The source is a man between 18 and 29 years old with alopecia areata. Some clones in this sample may be carry-over from other donors' samples. The gene calls are TRBV29-1 and TRBJ1-1; 7 bases line up with TRBD1. The material was whole blood, obtained in connection with sensitization to the hapten diphenylcyclopropenone (DPC). The CDR3 coding sequence is TGCAGCGCTATACAGGGGATGAACACTGAAGCTTTCTTT. Amino acids: CSAIQGMNTEAFF.